In this sample, the clone carrying this T cell receptor beta chain turned up a few times. Antigen specificity is unknown. Time point meaning: baseline pretreatment blood. The treatment: 15 Gy SBRT to primary tumor, nephrectomy 4 weeks later. The tumor was a clear cell renal cell carcinoma. The CDR3 runs 16 residues. Per the germline V gene, CDR1 is SGHTA and CDR2 is FQGNSA. Germline trimming cut 5 bases from V and 7 bases from J; bases unmatched to any gene: 13. The data derive from a study of radiation and T cells in renal cell carcinoma. For the study at large: Nephrectomy followed 15 Gy stereotactic body radiation by 4 weeks.

Assay used: immunoSEQ multiplex PCR; TCRdb lists only in-frame clones, some missing. This sample has about 49,000 clones; 65% to 90% occur once, and the top ten carry 31%. Points from the study as a whole: Without pretreatment biopsies, baseline tumor clonotype presence was undetermined. Top tumor clonotypes rose in blood 2 weeks post-radiation, then contracted.

V and J are TRBV7-2 and TRBJ2-7; 11 bases agree with TRBD2. The clonotype comes from a woman in her seventies with renal cell carcinoma. The material was blood, obtained from a patient whose treatment included radiotherapy and nephrectomy. CDR3 loop: CASSPGGTSGLREQYF. The CDR3 DNA is TGTGCCAGCAGCCCCGGGGGGACTAGCGGCCTTCGGGAGCAGTACTTC.